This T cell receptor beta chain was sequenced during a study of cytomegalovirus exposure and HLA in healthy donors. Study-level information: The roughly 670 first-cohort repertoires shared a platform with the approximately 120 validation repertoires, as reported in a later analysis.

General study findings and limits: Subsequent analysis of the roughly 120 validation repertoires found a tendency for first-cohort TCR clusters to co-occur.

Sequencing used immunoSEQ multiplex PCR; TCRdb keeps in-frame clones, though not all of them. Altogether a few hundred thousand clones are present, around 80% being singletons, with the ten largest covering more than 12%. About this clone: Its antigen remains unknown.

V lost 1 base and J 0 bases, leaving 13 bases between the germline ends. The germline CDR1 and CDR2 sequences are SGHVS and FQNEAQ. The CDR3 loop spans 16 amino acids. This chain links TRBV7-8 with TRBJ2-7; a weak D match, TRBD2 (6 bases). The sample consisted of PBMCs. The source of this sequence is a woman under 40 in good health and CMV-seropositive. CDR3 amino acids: CASSLEGLLNSYEQYF. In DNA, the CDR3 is TGTGCCAGCAGCTTAGAGGGACTCCTAAACTCCTACGAGCAGTACTTC.